This T cell receptor (beta chain) appears in the sequencing data of a study of T-cell memory formation after mild COVID-19. TCRdb ran MiXCR on the 5' RACE reads and lists one entry per CDR3 protein. The sample consists of approximately 560,000 distinct CDR3 sequences, roughly a sixth of them appearing once. Between the trimmed V and J ends, which lost 6 bases and 0 bases, there was a span of 14 bases. This CDR3 contains 15 residues. Only a few counts were recorded for this clonotype. The chain couples TRBV12-3 or TRBV12-4 to TRBJ1-1; tentatively, D is TRBD1 (5 bases). The sample consisted of PBMCs or a T cell subset sorted from them (not recorded which). The receptor's source is an adult woman who had mild COVID-19 (a few samples of this study predate the infection). Cell type and time point are not known. The CDR3 spells CASRLQATMNTEAFF. The CDR3 DNA sequence: TGTGCCAGCAGGTTACAGGCGACCATGAACACTGAAGCTTTCTTT.